This T cell receptor (beta chain) was identified during a study of cytomegalovirus exposure and HLA in healthy donors. With 60 Vbeta and 13 Jbeta primers, the PCR was carried out. Sequencing was performed with immunoSEQ multiplex PCR; in TCRdb, only in-frame clones are kept and a portion is missing. The table has approximately 180,000 clones, 55% to 75% seen once. This clone occurred a few times. Germline CDR1 is SGDLS and CDR2 is YYNGEE. The V end was cut by 0 bases, the J end by 6 bases, with 10 bases between. There are 15 residues in the CDR3. The source of this sequence is a human donor in good health. This chain links TRBV9 with TRBJ1-6, with D possibly TRBD1 on 6 matching bases. Sequencing was carried out using PBMCs. The chain's CDR3 is CASSVGTEPNSPLHF. The CDR3 DNA is TGTGCCAGCAGCGTAGGGACAGAACCTAATTCACCCCTCCACTTT. Combining the CDR3 with reference TRBV9 and TRBJ1-6 gives the whole variable domain DSGVTQTPKHLITATGQRVTLRCSPRSGDLSVYWYQQSLDQGLQFLIQYYNGEERAKGNILERFSAQQFPDLHSELNLSSLELGDSALYFCASSVGTEPNSPLHFGNGTRLTVT.